The next 7 T cell receptor beta chains were all read from a single sample in a study of T cell responses to AZD1222 COVID-19 vaccine. Measured with immunoSEQ multiplex PCR; TCRdb has only the in-frame clones, and not every one. The sample contains approximately 130,000 clones, roughly 85% of which appear only once. This material consisted of peripheral blood, taken 28 days after the second dose of the MenACWY control vaccine. These receptors all stem from an adult who received the MenACWY meningococcal vaccine as a control.

A note on this clone: Within the sample, other DNA sequences also encode this same CDR3. The J gene is TRBJ1-5, the V gene TRBV4-2; 9 bases map to TRBD1. With 6 bases clipped from V and 1 base from J, the junction kept 4 bases outside the gene matches. There are 15 residues in the CDR3. Per the germline V gene, CDR1 is LGHNA and CDR2 is YNFKEQ. The CDR3 loop reads CASRRDRESNQPQHF. CDR3 in DNA: TGTGCCAGCAGACGGGACAGGGAAAGCAATCAGCCCCAGCATTTT.

The chain recombines TRBV24-1 with TRBJ1-3; possibly TRBD1 for D (5 bases). V dropped 0 bases and J dropped 2 bases, with 7 bases sitting between them. The CDR3 runs to 15 residues. The germline CDR1 and CDR2 sequences are KGHDR and SFDVKD. The CDR3 nucleotides are TGTGCCACCAGTGATTTGAAGGGGACTGGAAACACCATATATTTT. Its translation: CATSDLKGTGNTIYF.

This chain links TRBV5-4 with TRBJ1-1; the match to TRBD1 covers 8 bases. The CDR3 runs 15 residues. V was pared by 4 bases and J by 2 bases, with 7 bases of the junction left unmatched. Germline V gene lookup returns CDR1 SGHNT and CDR2 YYREEE (reference sequence). This CDR3 is CASSEGDRLNTEAFF. CDR3 nucleotide sequence: TGTGCCAGCAGCGAGGGGGACAGGTTAAACACTGAAGCTTTCTTT.

This clone is a singleton in its sample. The rearrangement uses TRBV5-1 and TRBJ2-1; 9 bases map to TRBD1. The J segment lost 8 bases and the V segment lost 0 bases, leaving 6 bases of the junction unmatched. Germline V CDR1 and CDR2: SGHRS, YFSETQ. There are 15 residues in the CDR3. CDR3 residues: CASSLEGQGFDEQFF. The CDR3 DNA follows: TGCGCCAGCAGCTTGGAAGGACAGGGGTTCGATGAGCAGTTCTTC.

The chain employs TRBV30 and TRBJ1-5; D is uncertain. From germline, CDR1 is GTSNPN and CDR2 SVGIG (reference sequence). Trimming took 3 bases from V and 4 from J, leaving 10 bases between them. The CDR3 runs 13 residues. The CDR3 protein is CAWSEYGNQPQHF. The CDR3 bases are TGTGCCTGGAGCGAATACGGAAATCAGCCCCAGCATTTT.

The CDR3 is CASSLEGHREQYV. DNA for the CDR3: TGTGCCAGCAGCTTGGAAGGGCATCGGGAGCAGTACGTC. The V gene is TRBV5-5, the J gene TRBJ2-7; no reliable D call. The V gene lost 0 bases and the J gene lost 7 bases, with 11 bases spanning the gap. The CDR3 covers 13 residues. The V gene's germline CDR1 is SGHKS and CDR2 YYEKEE (reference sequence).

The V call is TRBV5-6, the J call TRBJ1-3; D is perhaps TRBD1 (6 bases). The CDR3 has 17 amino acids. Trimming removed 2 bases at V and 1 base at J, with 16 bases between. Per the germline V gene, CDR1 is SGHDT and CDR2 is YYEEEE. This CDR3 is CASSFIDRRLSGNTIYF. The CDR3 DNA is TGTGCCAGCAGCTTTATAGACAGGCGCCTTTCTGGAAACACCATATATTTT.